This TCR beta chain was identified during a study of T cell responses to AZD1222 COVID-19 vaccine (dated by TCRdb to about 2021). About the study as a whole: AZD1222 recipients with second doses at about 4 weeks or about 12 weeks were pooled, because spike-specific TCR depth and breadth did not differ between schedules. A total of just over 230 trial participants underwent TCR sequencing, of whom nearly 210 received two doses of AZD1222 and about 25 received two doses of the MenACWY control vaccine. Enrollment into the trials was organized by age into subgroups of 18-55, 56-69 and 70-plus years, and those subgroups contained roughly 160, 29 and 62 TCR-sequenced participants, respectively.

Sample time point, as interpreted from the label and publication: baseline before first vaccination. Vaccinee samples came from UK trials COV001 and COV002, including a single-blind randomized controlled phase 2/3 trial of AZD1222 (ChAdOx1 nCoV-19) in healthy adults. For TCRbeta chain sequencing, PBMC samples were collected from trial participants at day 0 and at day 28 after the second dose. The count of this clone is one. No cognate antigen has been identified for it. Qualities for individual bases were not recorded, and no much larger clone is one base off. The CDR3 regions of human TCRbeta chains were subjected to immunosequencing. Per the original workflow: Repertoire TCRs were checked for matches against a reference library of SARS-CoV-2-specific TCRs that had been generated using the MIRA antigen-specificity platform. Breadth was defined as the fraction of unique TCRs that were SARS-CoV-2-associated, and depth was defined as the fraction of total T cells that were SARS-CoV-2-associated. Using the MIRA data, each spike-specific TCR was mapped to the spike region that the TCR reacts to and placed in a CD4 or CD8 class. Log10-transformed breadth and depth values were compared by one-way ANOVA with Sidak's multiple comparisons tests. Here the immuneACCESS table is served through TCRdb, limited to in-frame sequences with V and J called. Missing clones are a known gap in these copies; in checked studies unresolved V genes cover under half, and the rest lacks a known reason. V, J and clone size are taken as reported in that table, and D and trimming were inferred from the DNA itself. A total of 68,000 or so clones appear in this sample, around nine tenths of them only once. The ten largest clones capture 7.8% of the sample.

Paper-wide results and their limitations: Spike-specific TCR breadth and depth rose significantly after two AZD1222 doses compared with day 0 and with MenACWY recipients. Because no samples from the day 14 peak response were available, repertoires could be characterized only after the peak T cell response. Conclusions about previously exposed vaccinees were limited because only six AZD1222 recipients were SARS-CoV-2 seropositive at baseline. Nearly half of unique spike-specific TCRs reportedly recognized epitopes outside regions mutated in the B.1.351 and B.1.1.7 variants. Participants were mostly white British, with more females than males. The authors suggested clonal diversity may have been underestimated. In the small 56-69-year group, the increase in depth fell short of significance, most likely because of low power. The vaccine-associated CD4 TCRs covered the entire spike protein, and the dominant responses fell in regions 160-218 and 743-854.

Looking up the germline V gene yields CDR1 SGHTS and CDR2 YDEGEE. Compared with germline, V lacks 4 bases and J lacks 2 bases; bases without a gene match: 8. The CDR3 goes from the cysteine to the phenylalanine over 16 residues. Only CDR3 DNA remains: 48 bases, in frame from the first base. The source is an adult in good health. The rearranged chain carries TRBV5-8 and TRBJ1-2, and 10 bases in between align with TRBD1. The starting material was peripheral blood, obtained on day 0 of AZD1222 vaccination. The CDR3 region has the sequence CASSRPGQGLNYGYTF. The DNA is TGTGCCAGCAGCCGACCGGGACAGGGGCTGAACTATGGCTACACCTTC. The variable domain in full, with residues beyond the CDR3 obtained from the reference TRBV5-8 and TRBJ1-2 genes, is EAGVTQSPTHLIKTRGQQATLRCSPISGHTSVYWYQQALGLGLQFLLWYDEGEERNRGNFPPRFSGRQFPNYSSELNVNALELEDSALYLCASSRPGQGLNYGYTFGSGTRLTVV.